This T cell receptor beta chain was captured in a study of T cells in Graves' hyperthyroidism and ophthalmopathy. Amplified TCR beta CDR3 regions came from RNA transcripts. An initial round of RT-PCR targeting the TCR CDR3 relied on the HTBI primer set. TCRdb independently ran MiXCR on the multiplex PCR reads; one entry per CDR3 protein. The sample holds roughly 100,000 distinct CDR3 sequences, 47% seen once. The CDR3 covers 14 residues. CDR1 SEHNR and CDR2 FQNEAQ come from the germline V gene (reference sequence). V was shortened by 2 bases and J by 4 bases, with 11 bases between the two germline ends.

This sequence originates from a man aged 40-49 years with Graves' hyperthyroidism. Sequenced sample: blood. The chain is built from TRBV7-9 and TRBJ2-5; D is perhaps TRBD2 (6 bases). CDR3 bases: TGTGCCAGCAGCTTACGAGGACTATTAGAGACCCAGTACTTC. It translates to CASSLRGLLETQYF.